These 20 T cell receptor beta chains were sequenced from one sample in a study of human T cells and chemical hapten exposure. Time point here: patch test 1, 2 weeks after DPC sensitization. Treatment defined: therapeutic diphenylcyclopropenone sensitization with weekly scalp DPC. TCRdb reanalysed the RACE reads using MiXCR and keeps one entry per CDR3 protein. This table holds approximately 350,000 distinct CDR3 sequences, around 7% found once. The starting material was whole blood, obtained in connection with sensitization to the hapten diphenylcyclopropenone (DPC). The receptors stem from a woman aged 18-29 years with alopecia areata. Some clones in this sample may be carry-over from other donors' samples.

This clonotype appeared a few times. The chain recombines TRBV6-6 with TRBJ2-2; 8 bases align to TRBD1. The germline V gene encodes CDR1 MNHNY and CDR2 SVGAGI (reference sequence). This CDR3 comprises 13 residues. V trimming: 8 bases; J trimming: 6 bases; junction bases outside the gene matches: 5. The CDR3 loop is CASGTGDPGELFF. The CDR3, as DNA: TGTGCCAGCGGGACAGGCGACCCCGGGGAGCTGTTTTTT.

This clonotype was counted ten times or more. The rearrangement links TRBV7-3 to TRBJ1-6, with D uncertain. The germline V gene has CDR1 SGHTA and CDR2 FQGTGA. This CDR3 has 18 residues. V was cut by 1 base and J by 0 bases, with 13 bases left in between. The CDR3 DNA reads as TGTGCCAGCAGCTTAAAGATACGGGGAAGCTCCTATAATTCACCCCTCCACTTT. It specifies CASSLKIRGSSYNSPLHF.

This clonotype occurred a few times. V gene TRBV12-3 or TRBV12-4 combines with J gene TRBJ2-7; the match to TRBD2 covers 14 bases. This CDR3 is built from 18 residues. V lost 2 bases, J lost 7 bases, and 13 bases stayed unmatched. CDR3 in DNA: TGTGCCAGCAGTTTATCCAGGACTAGCGGGGGGTCGCCCGGAGAGCAGTACTTC. Translation gives CASSLSRTSGGSPGEQYF.

This clonotype qualifies as medium-sized. The V gene is TRBV28, the J gene TRBJ2-3; TRBD1 might be the D (5 bases). CDR1 MDHEN and CDR2 SYDVKM come from the germline V gene. V was clipped by 3 bases and J by 6 bases, with 13 bases between them. The CDR3 contains 14 residues. CDR3 nucleotide sequence: TGTGCCAGCAGTTTTATAGGGGCCTCCGATACGCAGTATTTT. It yields the protein CASSFIGASDTQYF.

This clonotype was seen only a few times. This chain uses TRBV6-2 or TRBV6-3 with TRBJ1-2; tentative D call: TRBD1 (6 bases). The CDR3 sequence is 14 residues long. Germline V gives CDR1 MNHEY, CDR2 SVGEGT. Deletions cut 2 bases from V and 7 bases from J, with 14 bases between. This CDR3 is CASSYRDKVRGYTF. The CDR3 DNA follows: TGTGCCAGCAGTTACCGGGACAAGGTTCGTGGCTACACCTTC.

The chain employs TRBV29-1 and TRBJ2-3; TRBD2 might be the D (5 bases). V was cut by 0 bases and J by 0 bases, with 7 bases left in between. There are 14 residues in the CDR3. Germline-derived CDR1 and CDR2 are SQVTM and ANQGSEA. The CDR3 DNA follows: TGCAGCGTTGAAGACCGGGATAGCACAGATACGCAGTATTTT. Translating gives CSVEDRDSTDTQYF.

This clonotype has a handful of counts. The chain recombines TRBV18 with TRBJ1-4; 7 bases are a match to TRBD1. With 1 base clipped from V and 0 bases from J, the junction kept 5 bases outside the gene matches. This CDR3 spans 17 amino acids. Germline CDR1 reads KGHSH; CDR2 reads LQKENI. CDR3 region: CASSPLTGTATNEKLFF. CDR3 DNA: TGTGCCAGCTCACCACTTACCGGGACAGCAACTAATGAAAAACTGTTTTTT.

This clonotype was observed a handful of times. The J gene is TRBJ2-6, the V gene TRBV27; 11 nucleotides match TRBD1. The germline V gene encodes CDR1 MNHEY and CDR2 SMNVEV (reference sequence). This CDR3 comprises 18 residues. The V and J ends lost 4 bases and 4 bases, in that order; junction bases with no gene match: 9. The CDR3 is CASSSVGQGAQGANVLTF. DNA of the CDR3: TGTGCCAGCAGTTCTGTAGGACAGGGGGCGCAAGGGGCCAACGTCCTGACTTTC.

V is TRBV9 and J is TRBJ2-7; 8 bases are a match to TRBD1. This CDR3 has 15 amino acids. CDR1 SGDLS and CDR2 YYNGEE come from the germline V gene. V shed 0 bases, J shed 5 bases, and the junction held 7 bases outside the gene matches. CDR3 DNA: TGTGCCAGCAGCGTAGGGGACAGGTCCGCGGACGAGCAGTACTTC. As protein: CASSVGDRSADEQYF.

The sample holds many counts of this clonotype. V is TRBV5-6 and J is TRBJ1-1, with 8 bases that match TRBD1. Germline CDR1 SGHDT, CDR2 YYEEEE. V was clipped by 2 bases and J by 1 base; unmatched bases: 1. The CDR3 contains 14 residues. The CDR3 DNA is TGTGCCAGCAGCTTTGGGACAGGGAACACTGAAGCTTTCTTT. Amino acid sequence: CASSFGTGNTEAFF.

This clonotype has more than one count but fewer than ten. The V gene is TRBV7-9, the J gene TRBJ2-1; weak D call: TRBD1 (6 bases). V was cut by 4 bases and J by 2 bases, with 12 bases left in between. There are 15 residues in the CDR3. From germline, CDR1 is SEHNR and CDR2 FQNEAQ (reference sequence). The CDR3 bases are TGTGCCAGCAGCTCCCCCGGGACACCCTACAATGAGCAGTTCTTC. The encoded protein is CASSSPGTPYNEQFF.

The chain is built from TRBV7-9 and TRBJ2-5; D is perhaps TRBD1 (7 bases). Looked up from germline, CDR1 is SEHNR and CDR2 is FQNEAQ (reference sequence). The CDR3 has 15 amino acids. The V gene lost 2 bases and the J gene lost 2 bases, with 12 bases spanning the gap. CDR3 protein: CASSLRGDRQETQYF. The CDR3 DNA sequence: TGTGCCAGCAGCTTACGCGGGGACAGACAAGAGACCCAGTACTTC.

This clonotype was seen ten or more times. The rearrangement links TRBV29-1 to TRBJ2-5; tentatively, D is TRBD1 or TRBD2 (5 bases each). In germline, CDR1 is SQVTM, CDR2 ANQGSEA. Deletions cut 4 bases from V and 2 bases from J, with 8 bases between. The length of the CDR3 is 12 residues. CDR3 sequence reads: CSVGGDQETQYF. Here the CDR3 DNA reads TGCAGCGTTGGAGGGGATCAAGAGACCCAGTACTTC.

This clonotype was counted a few times. V gene TRBV27 combines with J gene TRBJ2-5; 7 bases are a match to TRBD2. There are 15 residues in the CDR3. Trimming took 5 bases from V and 2 from J; bases not matched to a gene: 8. Germline-derived CDR1 and CDR2 are MNHEY and SMNVEV (reference sequence). This chain's CDR3 is CASSLGLTPQETQYF. CDR3 DNA: TGTGCCAGCAGTCTGGGACTAACCCCGCAAGAGACCCAGTACTTC.

The gene calls are TRBV20-1 and TRBJ2-2; 9 positions match TRBD2. The trim removed 2 bases at V and 4 bases at J, leaving 8 bases unmatched. The CDR3 loop spans 16 amino acids. In germline, CDR1 is DFQATT, CDR2 SNEGSKA (reference sequence). CDR3 bases: TGCAGTGCTAGAAAGACTAGCGGAGGACGCACCGGGGAGCTGTTTTTT. Translation gives CSARKTSGGRTGELFF.

This clonotype was counted between two and nine times. The CDR3 loop reads CASSATTGNTEAFF. The CDR3 DNA follows: TGTGCCAGCAGCGCCACAACAGGGAACACTGAAGCTTTCTTT. The chain carries TRBV5-5 and TRBJ1-1; D is possibly TRBD1 (5 bases). The CDR3 is 14 amino acids. Germline CDR1 SGHKS, CDR2 YYEKEE (reference sequence). V dropped 4 bases and J dropped 1 base, with 11 bases sitting between them.

This clonotype was counted only a few times. The CDR3 spells CASSVADGGGQYF. The DNA of the CDR3 is TGTGCCAGCAGCGTAGCTGATGGGGGAGGCCAGTACTTC. This rearrangement joins TRBV9 to TRBJ2-5, with D possibly TRBD2 on 6 matching bases. Per germline, CDR1 SGDLS and CDR2 YYNGEE. CDR3 length equals 13 residues. The ends were cut back, 0 bases at V and 10 bases at J, with 13 bases in the middle.

This clonotype was counted many times. The chain has TRBV7-2 and TRBJ2-7; TRBD1 is a possible D gene (8 bases). V lost 5 bases, J lost 5 bases, and 22 bases lay in between. From germline, CDR1 is SGHTA and CDR2 FQGNSA. This CDR3 has 16 residues. The CDR3, as DNA: TGTGCCAGCAGCCTCCGGGGGGCAGGGGGCCGCGACGAGCAGTACTTC. Translation: CASSLRGAGGRDEQYF.

V gene TRBV20-1 combines with J gene TRBJ1-2; 8 bases fit TRBD1. Looked up from germline, CDR1 is DFQATT and CDR2 is SNEGSKA (reference sequence). Losses at the gene ends were 3 bases for V and 1 base for J; bases not matched to a gene: 4. The CDR3 loop spans 14 amino acids. The CDR3 region has the DNA TGCAGTGCTAGGGGGACAGGAGATAACTATGGCTACACCTTC. It encodes CSARGTGDNYGYTF.

This rearrangement joins TRBV5-1 to TRBJ1-6; perhaps TRBD1 as D (5 bases). Germline CDR1 and CDR2: SGHRS and YFSETQ. The CDR3 runs 15 residues. V was trimmed by 1 base and J by 7 bases, leaving 12 bases between them. CDR3 DNA sequence: TGCGCCAGCAGCTTGTCTGCAGGGCGGAATTCACCCCTCCACTTT. It codes for CASSLSAGRNSPLHF.